The next 14 T cell receptor beta chains were all read from a single sample in a study of cytotoxic CD8 clonotypes in ibrutinib-treated CLL. Using immunoSEQ multiplex PCR, the repertoire was profiled, and TCRdb retains in-frame clones only, with some absent. Seen here are about 22,000 clones, more than 65% observed once, and the top ten hold under 50%. The sequences come from PBMCs, collected after 12 months of ibrutinib treatment. The receptors derive from a human donor with chronic lymphocytic leukemia.

The chain couples TRBV28 to TRBJ1-5, with 7 bases lining up with TRBD1. V gave up 5 bases and J gave up 7 bases; unmatched junction bases: 11. CDR1 and CDR2 (germline): MDHEN, SYDVKM. The CDR3 covers 15 residues. The CDR3: CASSRESHRGQPQHF. The DNA for the CDR3 is TGTGCCAGCAGTCGCGAAAGCCACAGGGGCCAGCCCCAGCATTTT.

The V call is TRBV5-1, the J call TRBJ2-1; TRBD2 matches at 11 bases. V lost 0 bases to trimming and J lost 15 bases; unmatched junction nucleotides: 8. CDR3 length: 14 amino acids. Germline-derived CDR1 and CDR2 are SGHRS and YFSETQ. The CDR3 reads CASSLVPSGGSRFF. The CDR3 bases are TGCGCCAGCAGCTTGGTTCCTAGCGGGGGGTCACGGTTCTTC. Full variable domain (rest looked up from reference TRBV5-1 and TRBJ2-1): KAGVTQTPRYLIKTRGQQVTLSCSPISGHRSVSWYQQTPGQGLQFLFEYFSETQRNKGNFPGRFSGRQFSNSRSEMNVSTLELGDSALYLCASSLVPSGGSRFFGPGTRLTVL.

This clone was counted a few times. The genes are TRBV6-1 and TRBJ2-3, with 8 bases matching TRBD2. With 6 bases clipped from V and 1 base from J, the junction kept 3 bases outside the gene matches. Per the germline V gene, CDR1 is MNHNS and CDR2 is SASEGT. The CDR3 length is 14 residues. For the CDR3, the DNA is TGTGCCAGCAGCCCAGCGGGGGGCACAGATACGCAGTATTTT. This gives the protein CASSPAGGTDTQYF.

The chain employs TRBV20-1 and TRBJ2-1; 7 nucleotides match TRBD1. The germline CDR1 and CDR2 sequences are DFQATT and SNEGSKA (reference sequence). This CDR3 is built from 11 residues. Trimming at V came to 6 bases and at J to 12 bases, leaving 8 bases not matched to a gene. The CDR3 loop is CSAAPGGTQFF. The CDR3 DNA follows: TGCAGTGCAGCTCCAGGGGGTACGCAGTTCTTC.

V and J are TRBV27 and TRBJ1-4; 7 nucleotides align to TRBD1. Unmatched junction bases numbered 5, after V lost 7 bases and J lost 0 bases. Germline V gives CDR1 MNHEY, CDR2 SMNVEV (reference sequence). The CDR3 runs to 15 residues. The CDR3: CASNYRGSTNEKLFF. The CDR3 DNA reads as TGTGCCAGCAACTACAGGGGATCAACTAATGAAAAACTGTTTTTT.

The chain links TRBV10-1 to TRBJ2-7, with D perhaps matching TRBD1 or TRBD2 (5 bases each). The V end lost 0 bases, the J end lost 2 bases, and 8 bases lay between the germline ends. This CDR3 region has 14 residues. Germline lookup yields CDR1 WNHNN and CDR2 SYGVQD (reference sequence). Here the CDR3 DNA reads TGCGCCAGCAGTGAGTCGGGGGTCCCCTACGAGCAGTACTTC. It translates to CASSESGVPYEQYF.

This chain uses TRBV20-1 with TRBJ1-4, with a possible D match to TRBD1 (5 bases). Germline V CDR1 and CDR2: DFQATT, SNEGSKA (reference sequence). The length of the CDR3 is 10 residues. V was trimmed by 6 bases and J by 13 bases, leaving 12 bases between them. CDR3 DNA: TGCAGTGCCGGGGACGAGCGACTGTTTTTT. This codes for CSAGDERLFF.

The rearrangement uses TRBV4-3 and TRBJ2-3, with a weak D call TRBD2 (7 bases). Looked up from germline, CDR1 is LGHNA and CDR2 is YSLEER. Trimming took 4 bases from V and 2 from J, leaving 16 bases between them. CDR3 size: 16 residues. The CDR3 reads CASSPLRGGDTDTQYF. Here the CDR3 DNA reads TGCGCCAGCAGCCCCCTCAGAGGGGGGGACACAGATACGCAGTATTTT.

V usage is TRBV11-3 and J usage is TRBJ2-7; D not certain. CDR1 is SGHNT and CDR2 is YENEEA in the germline V gene. This CDR3 contains 13 residues. Between the trimmed V and J ends, which lost 6 bases and 3 bases, there was a span of 12 bases. DNA for the CDR3: TGTGCCAGCAGTTTGGAAAGGAACTACGAGCAGTACTTC. Its protein is CASSLERNYEQYF.

This chain uses TRBV28 with TRBJ2-7; 7 bases match TRBD1. The CDR3 contains 15 residues. V lost 6 bases, J lost 0 bases, and 8 bases stayed unmatched. Germline CDR1 MDHEN, CDR2 SYDVKM. The CDR3 reads CASRRDSASSYEQYF. The CDR3 nucleotides read TGTGCCAGCAGAAGGGACAGCGCGAGCTCCTACGAGCAGTACTTC.

The J gene is TRBJ2-7, the V gene TRBV11-3, with D possibly matching TRBD2 (6 bases). V lost 5 bases to trimming and J lost 0 bases, with 14 bases between them. Germline V gene data show CDR1 as SGHNT and CDR2 as YENEEA. The CDR3 length is 15 residues. The CDR3: CASSMDRDSSYEQYF. The CDR3 DNA reads as TGTGCCAGCAGCATGGACCGGGACTCCTCCTACGAGCAGTACTTC.

The chain links TRBV10-1 to TRBJ2-5; tentative D call: TRBD1 (6 bases). The CDR3 has 15 amino acids. Germline V CDR1 and CDR2: WNHNN, SYGVQD (reference sequence). V was trimmed by 2 bases and J by 1 base, leaving 11 bases between them. The chain's CDR3 is CASSEDRTRQETQYF. As DNA, the CDR3 is TGCGCCAGCAGTGAGGACAGGACCCGCCAAGAGACCCAGTACTTC.

This chain uses TRBV7-9 with TRBJ1-1, with D uncertain. V lost 10 bases to trimming and J lost 11 bases, with 17 bases between them. The CDR3 consists of 11 residues. Germline V gene sequence: CDR1 SEHNR, CDR2 FQNEAQ (reference sequence). In DNA form, the CDR3 reads TGTGCCATCCCGTTGAGGACCAAGGCTTTCTTT. It codes for CAIPLRTKAFF.

The rearrangement links TRBV4-1 to TRBJ1-4; D is undetermined. CDR1 is MGHRA and CDR2 is YSYEKL in the germline V gene. The CDR3 totals 16 residues. V lost 0 bases to trimming and J lost 1 base, with 9 bases between them. Here the CDR3 reads CASSQDSTGTNEKLFF. The CDR3 nucleotides read TGCGCCAGCAGCCAAGATTCTACGGGAACTAATGAAAAACTGTTTTTT.